The 26 T cell receptor beta chains below all came from one sample that was sequenced in a study of CD8 T cells in ankylosing spondylitis. Study-level findings and limits: There was a TCR beta motif, made of eight highly homologous variants, that appeared characteristic of ankylosing spondylitis blood.

These receptors have no known antigen. Each CDR3 protein gets one entry after TCRdb re-called the 5' RACE reads with MiXCR. Of about 500,000 distinct CDR3 sequences in the sample, about 12% were seen once. The sequencing input was blood, either unsorted or a sorted T cell fraction (not recorded which). These receptors were collected from a male donor with ankylosing spondylitis.

The chain has TRBV12-3 or TRBV12-4 and TRBJ1-1, with 7 bases aligning to TRBD1. V was pared by 1 base and J by 1 base, with 3 bases of the junction left unmatched. The CDR3 is 15 amino acids. CDR3 nucleotides: TGTGCCAGCAGTTTAGGTCGACAGGGGAACACTGAAGCTTTCTTT. This encodes CASSLGRQGNTEAFF.

This clonotype was observed a few times. The genes are TRBV7-2 and TRBJ2-1, with D possibly TRBD2 on 5 matching bases. The CDR3 sequence is 17 residues long. The V and J ends lost 5 bases and 0 bases respectively, with 17 bases between them. CDR1 SGHTA and CDR2 FQGNSA come from the germline V gene. CDR3 coding DNA: TGTGCCAGCAGCCCTACCGATTTAGCGTACTCCTACAATGAGCAGTTCTTC. It codes for CASSPTDLAYSYNEQFF.

This clonotype showed up just a few times. CDR3 sequence reads: CASSLRQSVGDEQYF. Written as DNA, the CDR3 is TGTGCCAGCAGTTTACGTCAGAGCGTGGGCGACGAGCAGTACTTC. This chain joins TRBV12-3 or TRBV12-4 and TRBJ2-7; unclear D gene. The CDR3 length is 15 residues. The V gene lost 2 bases and the J gene lost 5 bases, with 16 bases spanning the gap.

This chain connects TRBV13 to TRBJ2-2; D remains unclear. Germline V lookup: CDR1 PRHDT, CDR2 FYEKMQ (reference sequence). V lost 0 bases and J lost 2, with 7 bases in between. This CDR3 has 15 amino acids. The CDR3 spells CASSLGQYNTGELFF. The CDR3 DNA follows: TGTGCCAGCAGCTTAGGCCAATACAACACCGGGGAGCTGTTTTTT.

Ten or more counts support this clonotype. The V gene is TRBV29-1, the J gene TRBJ2-7; a weak D match, TRBD1 (6 bases). This CDR3 has 13 residues. Germline CDR1 SQVTM, CDR2 ANQGSEA. V was cut by 5 bases and J by 0 bases, with 11 bases left in between. In DNA, the CDR3 is TGCAGCGTTCGTACAGGGAGCTCCTACGAGCAGTACTTC. It is translated as CSVRTGSSYEQYF.

This clonotype occurred a few times. The chain uses TRBV7-6 and TRBJ2-5; no definite D call. The CDR3 is 13 amino acids. Trimming left V 4 bases short and J 2 bases short, with 8 bases between. Germline CDR1 SGHVS, CDR2 FNYEAQ. CDR3 coding DNA: TGTGCCAGCAGCTCCAGACTTCAAGAGACCCAGTACTTC. Amino acid sequence: CASSSRLQETQYF.

This clonotype was recorded at least ten times. The chain is built from TRBV27 and TRBJ1-5, with a weak D call TRBD1 (6 bases). Germline values: CDR1 MNHEY, CDR2 SMNVEV (reference sequence). The CDR3 runs 15 residues. Trimming shortened V by 5 bases and J by 5 bases, and 16 bases separated the two germline ends. The CDR3 sequence: CASSLQGKAYQPQHF. As DNA, the CDR3 is TGTGCCAGCAGTCTACAGGGTAAGGCCTATCAGCCCCAGCATTTT.

The gene calls are TRBV4-2 and TRBJ2-2; 8 nucleotides match TRBD2. Germline assignment: CDR1 LGHNA and CDR2 YNFKEQ. The V gene end was trimmed by 4 bases and the J gene end by 7 bases; junction bases not matched to a gene: 8. This CDR3 spans 15 amino acids. CDR3: CASSPRGGGIGELFF. CDR3 nucleotide sequence: TGTGCCAGCAGCCCACGGGGGGGAGGTATCGGGGAGCTGTTTTTT.

This clonotype was counted a single time. The chain carries TRBV5-1 and TRBJ2-5; 13 nucleotides agree with TRBD2. The CDR3 length is 16 residues. V dropped 4 bases and J dropped 4; count of bases not matched to a gene: 7. Germline CDR1 SGHRS, CDR2 YFSETQ. The CDR3 DNA is TGCGCCAGCAGCCCGCGGACTAGCGGGAGTGCAGAGACCCAGTACTTC. It yields the protein CASSPRTSGSAETQYF.

In this sample, this clonotype turned up many times. This chain uses TRBV7-9 with TRBJ1-1; perhaps TRBD1 as D (5 bases). V lost 2 bases and J 5 bases, leaving 9 bases between the germline ends. The germline gives CDR1 SEHNR, CDR2 FQNEAQ (reference sequence). CDR3 size: 13 residues. CDR3 nucleotides: TGTGCCAGCAGCTTATACGGGGGAACTGAAGCTTTCTTT. Encoded protein: CASSLYGGTEAFF.

This rearrangement joins TRBV5-1 to TRBJ2-1, with 9 bases identical to TRBD2. After removal of 1 base from V and 8 bases from J, the junction contained 7 bases not matched to a gene. CDR3 size: 15 residues. Per the germline V gene, CDR1 is SGHRS and CDR2 is YFSETQ. This chain's CDR3 is CASSLSSGRIHEQFF. CDR3 DNA: TGCGCCAGCAGCTTGTCCAGCGGGAGGATACATGAGCAGTTCTTC.

This clonotype was counted ten times or more. V gene TRBV29-1 combines with J gene TRBJ2-5, with D possibly TRBD2 on 5 matching bases. CDR1 and CDR2 (germline): SQVTM, ANQGSEA. V lost 8 bases and J 9 bases, leaving 16 bases between the germline ends. This CDR3 contains 11 residues. The CDR3 DNA sequence: TGCAGCCTAAATGAGAGGGAAGCCCAGTACTTC. Protein: CSLNEREAQYF.

This clonotype was seen a handful of times. The V and J genes are TRBV11-2 and TRBJ1-1; D call uncertain. V gave up 1 base and J gave up 2 bases, with 8 bases separating them. Looked up from germline, CDR1 is SGHAT and CDR2 is FQNNGV. The CDR3 sequence is 14 residues long. The CDR3 bases are TGTGCCAGCAGCTTAGTACCTGATAACACTGAAGCTTTCTTT. This encodes CASSLVPDNTEAFF.

This clonotype was counted ten times or more. This chain joins TRBV29-1 and TRBJ2-1; D might be TRBD1 (6 bases). The CDR3 runs 13 residues. CDR1 and CDR2 (germline): SQVTM, ANQGSEA. V lost 7 bases and J lost 7, with 17 bases in between. The CDR3 nucleotides are TGCAGCGCCCCGGGACATGCGAGGAATGAGCAGTTCTTC. Translating it yields CSAPGHARNEQFF.

The chain is built from TRBV12-3 or TRBV12-4 and TRBJ1-2; weak D call: TRBD1 (6 bases). V lost 6 bases and J lost 5, with 16 bases in between. This CDR3 has 14 residues. The CDR3 loop is CASRKKQGTYGYTF. CDR3 nucleotides: TGTGCCAGCAGGAAAAAACAGGGAACATATGGCTACACCTTC.

The genes are TRBV6-2 or TRBV6-3 and TRBJ2-2, with D uncertain. V lost 5 bases and J lost 1, with 14 bases in between. The germline CDR1 and CDR2 sequences are MNHEY and SVGEGT. CDR3 size: 16 residues. Here the CDR3 reads CASSPPRRLNTGELFF. The CDR3 DNA sequence: TGTGCCAGCAGTCCCCCGAGGCGGTTGAACACCGGGGAGCTGTTTTTT.

The V call is TRBV20-1, the J call TRBJ1-3; possible D gene TRBD1, 5 bases. The CDR3 runs 18 residues. The V end lost 0 bases, the J end lost 0 bases, and 18 bases lay between the germline ends. Germline V gene lookup returns CDR1 DFQATT and CDR2 SNEGSKA (reference sequence). CDR3 bases: TGCAGTGCTAGAGATCCGAGACAGCCGGCCAACTCTGGAAACACCATATATTTT. This sequence encodes CSARDPRQPANSGNTIYF.

V usage is TRBV7-9 and J usage is TRBJ2-1, with D uncertain. Trimming cost V 8 bases and J 12 bases, with 20 bases left between them. CDR1 SEHNR and CDR2 FQNEAQ come from the germline V gene (reference sequence). The length of the CDR3 is 13 residues. CDR3 coding DNA: TGTGCCAGCCAAGATACCTCAAGAATGAGGCAGTTCTTC. This codes for CASQDTSRMRQFF.

The genes are TRBV20-1 and TRBJ2-3; 9 bases map to TRBD1. Germline loops: CDR1 DFQATT, CDR2 SNEGSKA (reference sequence). The CDR3 has 16 amino acids. V was pared by 4 bases and J by 2 bases, with 10 bases of the junction left unmatched. CDR3 amino acids: CSAKFRDRAHTDTQYF. Here the CDR3 DNA reads TGCAGTGCTAAGTTCCGGGACAGGGCCCACACAGATACGCAGTATTTT.

This clonotype was counted between two and nine times. The V and J genes are TRBV20-1 and TRBJ2-1; 15 nucleotides match TRBD2. V dropped 5 bases and J dropped 4; count of bases not matched to a gene: 6. The CDR3 loop spans 16 amino acids. Germline values: CDR1 DFQATT, CDR2 SNEGSKA (reference sequence). The CDR3 spells CSAGGTSGRRYNEQFF. The CDR3 DNA reads TGCAGTGCTGGAGGGACTAGCGGGAGGAGGTACAATGAGCAGTTCTTC.

This clonotype occurred a few times. V and J are TRBV6-1 and TRBJ2-2; the D gene could be TRBD1 or TRBD2 (6 bases each). Trimming removed 6 bases from V and 2 bases from J, with 22 bases in between. Germline V gene data show CDR1 as MNHNS and CDR2 as SASEGT. The CDR3 covers 18 residues. CDR3 region: CASSRQGTPVPNTGELFF. The CDR3 region has the DNA TGTGCCAGCAGCCGTCAGGGGACTCCGGTCCCAAACACCGGGGAGCTGTTTTTT.

This clonotype was detected ten times or more. The junction departs from the called germline gene at one end, perhaps through a read error. V gene TRBV29-1 combines with J gene TRBJ2-1; D gene uncertain. This CDR3 spans 12 amino acids. Germline CDR1 and CDR2: SQVTM and ANQGSEA. DNA for the CDR3: TGCAGCGCTGAAAGACCCTCTGTGGAGCAGTTCTTC. Translating gives CSAERPSVEQFF.

This sequence joins TRBV27 and TRBJ1-1; D is unresolved. The V gene's germline CDR1 is MNHEY and CDR2 SMNVEV (reference sequence). Trimming took off 3 bases at V and 4 bases at J, with 9 bases between the two ends. The CDR3 consists of 13 residues. CDR3 bases: TGTGCCAGCAGTTTTTGGGTGGGCACTGAAGCTTTCTTT. It encodes CASSFWVGTEAFF.

The J gene is TRBJ2-3, the V gene TRBV2, with a weak D call TRBD1 (6 bases). V lost 7 bases, J lost 3 bases, and 11 bases lay in between. Germline assignment: CDR1 SNHLY and CDR2 FYNNEI. The CDR3 runs 13 residues. CDR3 DNA sequence: TGTGCCAGCACTCTGGGGACAACAGATACGCAGTATTTT. It specifies CASTLGTTDTQYF.

This clonotype has more than one count but fewer than ten. The J gene is TRBJ2-1, the V gene TRBV5-1; 9 bases line up with TRBD1. Germline V lookup: CDR1 SGHRS, CDR2 YFSETQ. V shed 6 bases, J shed 5 bases, and the junction held 12 bases outside the gene matches. The CDR3 length is 16 residues. The DNA of the CDR3 is TGCGCCAGCAACCCGGGGAGGGACAGGGCTAACAATGAGCAGTTCTTC. Its protein is CASNPGRDRANNEQFF. Using reference TRBV5-1 and TRBJ2-1 for the parts outside the CDR3, the full variable domain is KAGVTQTPRYLIKTRGQQVTLSCSPISGHRSVSWYQQTPGQGLQFLFEYFSETQRNKGNFPGRFSGRQFSNSRSEMNVSTLELGDSALYLCASNPGRDRANNEQFFGPGTRLTVL.

The rearrangement joins TRBV24-1 to TRBJ2-1; the D is unclear. The CDR3 covers 13 residues. Trimming took off 8 bases at V and 0 bases at J, with 7 bases between the two ends. Germline V gene data show CDR1 as KGHDR and CDR2 as SFDVKD. For the CDR3, the DNA is TGTGCCACCAAGGAAGGCTCCTACAATGAGCAGTTCTTC. As protein: CATKEGSYNEQFF.